The rows below give T cell receptor beta chains drawn from one sample of a study of CD8+CD57+ T cells in acquired aplastic anemia. TCRdb analysed the reads with MiXCR anew, one entry per CDR3 protein. This sample yields 150,000 to 200,000 distinct CDR3 sequences, of which about 44% are seen a single time; roughly 13% belongs to the top ten. Sequencing used sorted CD4+, CD8+, or CD8+CD57+ T cells (not recorded which) from PBMCs. These receptors all stem from a human donor with aplastic anemia. The CDR3 runs from the conserved cysteine through the conserved F or W. A D gene is named only where the DNA matches it firmly. Clone size is stated in some rows and not others, as once, few, many or a class when expanded.

clone size | D gene | J gene | V gene | CDR3 protein
many | NA | TRBJ2-2 | TRBV12-3/TRBV12-4 | CASRRQSTGELFF
NA | TRBD1 | TRBJ1-2 | TRBV19 | CASSSARTGEHGYTF
NA | TRBD1 | TRBJ1-1 | TRBV6-1 | CASRSGRGAPTEAFF
NA | TRBD2 | TRBJ2-7 | TRBV20-1 | CSAVLAGDLYHEQYF
NA | NA | TRBJ2-5 | TRBV7-6 | CASRRYQETQYF
NA | TRBD1 | TRBJ2-3 | TRBV10-2 | CASSESVGGDSTDTQYF
few | TRBD1 | TRBJ2-3 | TRBV3-1 | CASSHTSGGAGTDTQYF
NA | NA | TRBJ2-1 | TRBV5-4 | CASSLAGISSYNEQFF
NA | NA | TRBJ2-7 | TRBV7-2 | CASSPRPHYEQYF
NA | NA | TRBJ2-7 | TRBV11-1 | CASSLDFGPSWGHEQYF
many | TRBD2 | TRBJ2-7 | TRBV25-1 | CASSLAGGRLYEQYF
NA | NA | TRBJ1-3 | TRBV7-2 | CASSLDRYTIYF
NA | NA | TRBJ1-1 | TRBV19 | CASSIVDGGEAFF
NA | TRBD1 | TRBJ2-2 | TRBV24-1 | CATSAGQGNGGELFF
NA | NA | TRBJ2-1 | TRBV7-8 | CASSLISSGGHEQFF
NA | TRBD1 | TRBJ1-2 | TRBV28 | CASSPGQAGGYTF
many | NA | TRBJ2-7 | TRBV2 | CASSRNRESVYEQYF
NA | NA | TRBJ2-7 | TRBV19 | CASSNGGMAYEQYF
NA | NA | TRBJ1-4 | TRBV30 | CAWSINTANEKLFF
NA | NA | TRBJ2-1 | TRBV11-2 | CASSLGLTAGAYNEQFF
few | NA | TRBJ2-5 | TRBV2 | CASSEGLRAQETQYF
many | TRBD2 | TRBJ2-7 | TRBV2 | CASSERSGGRTSAEQYF
NA | NA | TRBJ2-3 | TRBV5-1 | CASSSRGSPINADTQYF
once | TRBD1 | TRBJ1-6 | TRBV7-8 | CASRGGQVNSPLHF
few | NA | TRBJ2-7 | TRBV10-3 | CAISFSYEQYF
NA | NA | TRBJ2-1 | TRBV2 | CASSEGRDEQFF
many | TRBD1 | TRBJ2-5 | TRBV7-9 | CASTGTGLTETQYF
NA | TRBD2 | TRBJ2-5 | TRBV15 | CATSLAGKETQYF
NA | NA | TRBJ2-3 | TRBV19 | CASSRVGGNSTDTQYF
NA | NA | TRBJ1-2 | TRBV5-4 | CASSSVGGHGYTF
many | TRBD1 | TRBJ1-3 | TRBV9 | CASSVIPPRQGANTIYF
many | NA | TRBJ2-3 | TRBV7-9 | CASISGDPKTDTQYF
NA | TRBD1 | TRBJ2-7 | TRBV29-1 | CSVGTGGSYEQYF
once | NA | TRBJ2-7 | TRBV19 | CASSIDPGRTYEQYF
NA | TRBD1 | TRBJ1-1 | TRBV7-2 | CASSAGQGGTEAFF